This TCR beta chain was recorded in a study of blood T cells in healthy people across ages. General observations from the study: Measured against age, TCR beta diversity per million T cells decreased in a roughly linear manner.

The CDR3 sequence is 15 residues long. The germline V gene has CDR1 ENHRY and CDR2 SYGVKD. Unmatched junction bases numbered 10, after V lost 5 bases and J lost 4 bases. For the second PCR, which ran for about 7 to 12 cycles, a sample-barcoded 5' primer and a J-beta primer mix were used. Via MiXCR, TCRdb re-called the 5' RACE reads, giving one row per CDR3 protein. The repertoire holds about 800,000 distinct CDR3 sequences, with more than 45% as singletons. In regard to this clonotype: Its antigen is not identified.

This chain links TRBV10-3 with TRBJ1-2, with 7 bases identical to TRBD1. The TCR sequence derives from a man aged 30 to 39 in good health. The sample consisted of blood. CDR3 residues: CAISTPDRSIYGYTF. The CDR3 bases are TGTGCCATCAGTACCCCGGACAGGAGTATCTATGGCTACACCTTC.